This TCR beta chain was retrieved from a study of regulatory T cells in long-lasting Graves disease. HTBI primers from iRepertoire and Arm-PCR of CDR3 regions yielded the TCR beta libraries. MiXCR, applied by TCRdb to the multiplex PCR reads, yields one record per CDR3 protein. The data hold fewer than 350,000 distinct CDR3 sequences, with more than 15% observed a single time. Study conclusions and caveats: Segments TRBV28, TRBJ1-2 and TRBJ2-5 showed preferential usage in persistent disease.

Germline CDR1 SGHNT, CDR2 YYREEE (reference sequence). Between the trimmed V and J ends, which lost 3 bases and 2 bases, there was a span of 6 bases. The CDR3 has 13 amino acids. Time point: newly diagnosed GD, antithyroid drugs for less than 3 months. The TCR library was made from RNA extracted from PBMCs. Peripheral blood, at nine milliliters, went into EDTA tubes. This clonotype was counted ten times or more. Its antigen is as yet unknown. This chain links TRBV5-4 with TRBJ1-3, with D unresolved. The input for sequencing was peripheral blood mononuclear cells (PBMCs), taken at new diagnosis, from a patient treated with antithyroid drugs. This TCR came from a female donor with Graves disease. CDR3 nucleotide sequence: TGTGCCAGCAGCTCGAAGACTGGAAACACCATATATTTT. Its protein is CASSSKTGNTIYF.